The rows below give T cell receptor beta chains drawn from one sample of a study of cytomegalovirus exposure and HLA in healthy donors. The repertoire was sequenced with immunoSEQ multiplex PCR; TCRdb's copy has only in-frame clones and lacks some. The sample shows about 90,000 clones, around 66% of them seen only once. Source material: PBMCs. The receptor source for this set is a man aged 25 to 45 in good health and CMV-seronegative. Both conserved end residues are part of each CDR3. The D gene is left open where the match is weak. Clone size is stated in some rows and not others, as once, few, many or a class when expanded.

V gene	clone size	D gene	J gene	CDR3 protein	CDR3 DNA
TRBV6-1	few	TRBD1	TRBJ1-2	CASSSGTVNGYTF	TGTGCCAGCAGTTCGGGGACAGTCAATGGCTACACCTTC
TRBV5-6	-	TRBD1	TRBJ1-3	CASSGTGWNTIYF	TGTGCCAGCAGCGGGACAGGGTGGAACACCATATATTTT
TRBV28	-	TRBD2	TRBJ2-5	CASSPSGSQPETQYF	TGTGCCAGCAGTCCGAGCGGGAGCCAACCAGAGACCCAGTACTTC
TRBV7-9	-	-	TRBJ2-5	CASSLVAGTGFKETQYF	TGTGCCAGCAGCTTAGTAGCGGGGACAGGGTTTAAAGAGACCCAGTACTTC
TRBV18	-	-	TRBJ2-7	CASSPRVYEQYF	TGTGCCAGCTCACCTCGGGTGTACGAGCAGTACTTC
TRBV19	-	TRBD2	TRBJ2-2	CASSITSGRGGELFF	TGTGCCAGTAGTATAACTAGCGGGAGGGGCGGGGAGCTGTTTTTT
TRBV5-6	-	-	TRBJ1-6	CASSGRQDCRVALHF	TGTGCCAGCAGCGGCAGACAGGACTGTCGGGTGGCCCTCCACTTT
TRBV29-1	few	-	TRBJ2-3	CSVEARGSTDTQYF	TGCAGCGTTGAGGCCAGGGGAAGCACAGATACGCAGTATTTT
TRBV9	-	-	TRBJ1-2	CASSVQGNYGYTF	TGTGCCAGCAGCGTGCAGGGTAACTATGGCTACACCTTC
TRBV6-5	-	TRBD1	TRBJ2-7	CASSSPGQGVYEQYF	TGTGCCAGCAGTTCCCCGGGACAGGGGGTCTACGAGCAGTACTTC
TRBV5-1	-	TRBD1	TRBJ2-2	CASCRDRATGELFF	TGCGCCAGTTGCCGGGACAGGGCCACCGGGGAGCTGTTTTTT
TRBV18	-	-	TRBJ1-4	CASSRAGANEKLFF	TGTGCCAGCTCACGGGCAGGGGCGAATGAAAAACTGTTTTTT
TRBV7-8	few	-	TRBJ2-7	CASRNGQSYEQYF	TGTGCCAGCAGAAATGGACAGTCCTACGAGCAGTACTTC
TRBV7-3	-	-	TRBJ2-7	CASSFPTTGVLAVSSYEQYF	TGTGCCAGCAGCTTCCCGACGACAGGGGTGCTAGCGGTTAGCTCCTACGAGCAGTACTTC
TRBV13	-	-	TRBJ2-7	CASSQGLVGIYEQYF	TGTGCCAGCAGCCAGGGGCTAGTTGGGATCTACGAGCAGTACTTC
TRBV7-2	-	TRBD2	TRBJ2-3	CASRTGLAHSTDTQYF	TGTGCCAGCAGGACGGGACTAGCGCATAGCACAGATACGCAGTATTTT
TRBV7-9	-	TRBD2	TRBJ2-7	CASSLGLAEVYEQYF	TGTGCCAGCAGCCTAGGGCTAGCGGAGGTATACGAGCAGTACTTC
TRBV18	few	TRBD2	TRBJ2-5	CASSPLAVLETQYF	TGTGCCAGCTCGCCCCTAGCGGTCCTGGAGACCCAGTACTTC
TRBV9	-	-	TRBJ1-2	CASSVAPHTANYGYTF	TGTGCCAGCAGCGTAGCTCCTCATACTGCAAACTATGGCTACACCTTC
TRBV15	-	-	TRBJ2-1	CATRRLGDKDEQFF	TGTGCCACCCGCCGATTAGGGGATAAGGATGAGCAGTTCTTC
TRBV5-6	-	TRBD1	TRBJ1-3	CASSPGGRQGLSGNTIYF	TGTGCCAGCAGCCCGGGGGGGCGACAGGGACTCTCTGGAAACACCATATATTTT
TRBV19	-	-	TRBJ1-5	CASSQGQKNQPQHF	TGTGCCAGTAGTCAAGGACAGAAAAATCAGCCCCAGCATTTT
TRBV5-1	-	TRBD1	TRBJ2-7	CASSSGQVRGEQYF	TGCGCCAGCAGCTCGGGACAGGTTAGGGGCGAGCAGTACTTC
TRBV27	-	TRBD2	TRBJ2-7	CASSPLLAGVPEQYF	TGTGCCAGCAGTCCCCTACTAGCGGGAGTCCCCGAGCAGTACTTC
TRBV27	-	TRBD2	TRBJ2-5	CASSFRMFGGIQETQYF	TGTGCCAGCAGTTTCCGGATGTTCGGGGGGATTCAAGAGACCCAGTACTTC
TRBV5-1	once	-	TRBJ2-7	CASGHTASYEQYF	TGCGCCAGCGGTCACACAGCCTCCTACGAGCAGTACTTC
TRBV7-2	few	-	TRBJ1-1	CASSLMGGGTEAFF	TGTGCCAGCAGCTTAATGGGAGGGGGCACTGAAGCTTTCTTT
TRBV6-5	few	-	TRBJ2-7	CASSLDRYYEQYF	TGTGCCAGCAGTTTGGACAGATACTACGAGCAGTACTTC
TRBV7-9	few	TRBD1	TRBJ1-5	CASSPDRVDQPQHF	TGTGCCAGCAGCCCTGACAGGGTTGATCAGCCCCAGCATTTT
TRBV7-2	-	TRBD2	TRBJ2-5	CASSLQGTSGGLQTQYF	TGTGCCAGCAGCCTTCAAGGGACTAGCGGGGGGCTGCAGACCCAGTACTTC
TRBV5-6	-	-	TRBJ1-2	CASSRTTIGGYTF	TGTGCCAGCAGCAGGACAACAATTGGCGGCTACACCTTC